This T cell receptor (beta chain) was identified in a study of T cells after yellow fever vaccination. TCRdb reanalysed the 5' RACE reads using MiXCR and keeps one entry per CDR3 protein. The sample contains a few hundred thousand distinct CDR3 sequences, roughly 6.8% of which appear only once. Trimming took off 7 bases at V and 0 bases at J, with 13 bases between the two ends. From germline, CDR1 is MGHDK and CDR2 SYGVNS. The CDR3 has 15 residues. This sequence was found in a young man who received the YFV17D yellow fever vaccine. Sequences were derived from PBMCs, sampled around 45 days after the first yellow fever vaccination. The chain recombines TRBV25-1 with TRBJ1-3; D remains unclear. In DNA, the CDR3 is TGTGCCAGCACCTCATCGGCAAGCTCTGGAAACACCATATATTTT. This translates into CASTSSASSGNTIYF.